This TCR beta chain stems from a study of shared clonotypes between healthy human individuals. CDR1 and CDR2 (germline): WNHNN, SYGVQD (reference sequence). The CDR3 has 12 residues. V was pared by 8 bases and J by 6 bases, with 7 bases of the junction left unmatched. Division of CD4+ cells produced a CD45RA+ naive subset and a CD45RA-negative memory subset. Measured with immunoSEQ multiplex PCR; TCRdb has only the in-frame clones, and not every one. The table lists some 2.3 million clones, 80% to 95% of them singletons. The gene calls are TRBV10-1 and TRBJ2-7; the match to TRBD2 covers 7 bases. Input material: naive CD4+ T cells from PBMCs. Regarding subset: CD45RA+ positively selected. This TCR was recovered from a man between 18 and 29 years old in good health. Some clones in this sample may be carry-over from other donors' samples. The CDR3 coding sequence is TGCGCCAGCGGGGCCCCGGGGGGCGAGCAGTACTTC. Amino acids: CASGAPGGEQYF.